These 14 T cell receptor beta chains share one sample of origin, sequenced in a study of molecular identifiers for immune sequencing clone quantification. TCRdb re-called the PCR reads with MiXCR, one entry per CDR3 protein. The sample yields over 300,000 distinct CDR3 sequences, 24% seen once. The sample consisted of naive CD8+ T cells from blood, with Jurkat cell RNA spiked in. Noted subset: FACS-sorted CD8+CD4-CCR7+CD45RA+ naive T cells. The receptors were sampled from a human donor in good health. Some libraries in this study had Jurkat cell RNA spiked in.

In this sample, this clonotype turned up a few times. The chain has TRBV28 and TRBJ2-7, with TRBD2 identical over 7 bases. The V gene's germline CDR1 is MDHEN and CDR2 SYDVKM. The CDR3 runs 12 residues. Unmatched junction bases numbered 2, after V lost 6 bases and J lost 3 bases. The CDR3 region is CASRASGYEQYF. The CDR3 DNA reads TGTGCCAGCAGGGCTAGCGGCTACGAGCAGTACTTC.

This clonotype showed up many times. The DNA for the CDR3 is TGTGCCAGCAGTGGCGGTGAGACCCAGTACTTC. Translation gives CASSGGETQYF. This sequence joins TRBV12-3 or TRBV12-4 and TRBJ2-5; D is uncertain. The CDR3 consists of 11 residues. The germline V and J ends were trimmed by 5 bases and 5 bases, with 6 bases remaining between them.

This clonotype was found many times. V is TRBV6-5 and J is TRBJ2-3; a weak D match, TRBD1 (6 bases). Trimming left V 3 bases short and J 6 bases short, with 7 bases between. The CDR3 totals 12 residues. Germline CDR1 and CDR2: MNHEY and SVGAGI. The CDR3 DNA reads TGTGCCAGCAGTTATAGGGGGGATACGCAGTATTTT. Translated: CASSYRGDTQYF.

There are a few counts of this clonotype. This chain uses TRBV7-9 with TRBJ1-5; D is undetermined. CDR1 and CDR2 from the germline V gene are SEHNR and FQNEAQ (reference sequence). Deletions cut 1 base from V and 6 bases from J, with 16 bases between. CDR3 length: 16 residues. The CDR3: CASSLGGDINGQPQHF. In DNA form, the CDR3 reads TGTGCCAGCAGCTTAGGCGGAGACATCAACGGTCAGCCCCAGCATTTT.

This clonotype was found many times. This chain links TRBV4-3 with TRBJ2-7; D unclear. Trimming left V 0 bases short and J 1 base short, with 16 bases between. Germline loops: CDR1 LGHNA, CDR2 YSLEER. CDR3 length: 17 amino acids. The CDR3 DNA sequence: TGCGCCAGCAGCCAAGATCAGGCCCCCTCTTTGTCCTACGAGCAGTACTTC. Protein: CASSQDQAPSLSYEQYF.

This clonotype was recorded a few times. The chain is built from TRBV7-9 and TRBJ2-3; 10 positions match TRBD2. Germline-derived CDR1 and CDR2 are SEHNR and FQNEAQ (reference sequence). This CDR3 region has 16 residues. The junction had 6 bases not matched to a gene; V was cut back by 2 bases and J by 4 bases. This chain's CDR3 is CASSLPAGGSSDTQYF. CDR3 DNA sequence: TGTGCCAGCAGCTTACCAGCGGGAGGGTCCTCAGATACGCAGTATTTT.

The V call is TRBV5-6, the J call TRBJ1-5, with D tentatively TRBD1 (6 bases). Trimming took off 0 bases at V and 2 bases at J, with 12 bases between the two ends. Germline V lookup: CDR1 SGHDT, CDR2 YYEEEE. The CDR3 is 16 amino acids. CDR3 loop: CASSLGGAVGNQPQHF. In DNA, the CDR3 is TGTGCCAGCAGCTTGGGGGGGGCCGTGGGCAATCAGCCCCAGCATTTT.

This sequence joins TRBV11-2 and TRBJ2-3; either TRBD1 or TRBD2 may fit D (6 bases each). Germline values: CDR1 SGHAT, CDR2 FQNNGV. Between the trimmed V and J ends, which lost 3 bases and 2 bases, there was a span of 12 bases. The CDR3 loop spans 15 amino acids. In DNA form, the CDR3 reads TGTGCCAGCAGCTTTACGGGGGCTCCCACAGATACGCAGTATTTT. Protein: CASSFTGAPTDTQYF.

This clonotype was counted only a few times. This chain connects TRBV4-3 to TRBJ1-1; D remains unclear. The CDR3 is 14 residues long. The V and J ends lost 7 bases and 3 bases respectively, with 15 bases between them. Germline V gene lookup returns CDR1 LGHNA and CDR2 YSLEER. The CDR3 nucleotides read TGCGCCAGCACCTCACTTGGGCAGGACACTGAAGCTTTCTTT. This codes for CASTSLGQDTEAFF.

The genes are TRBV19 and TRBJ2-7; D gene ambiguous. The CDR3 has 14 amino acids. The V gene's germline CDR1 is LNHDA and CDR2 SQIVND (reference sequence). Trimming stripped 1 base from V and 5 bases from J, with 12 bases between. The CDR3 region has the DNA TGTGCCAGTAGTATAGTGTTAGCTGGGGACGAGCAGTACTTC. Translated, it gives CASSIVLAGDEQYF.

The chain uses TRBV29-1 and TRBJ2-5; TRBD2 agrees at 9 bases. V lost 2 bases, J lost 14 bases, and 9 bases stayed unmatched. The CDR3 contains 12 residues. Germline lookup yields CDR1 SQVTM and CDR2 ANQGSEA. The CDR3, as DNA: TGCAGCGTTGAATTGGTAGCGGGGGCCTTATACTTC. Translation: CSVELVAGALYF.

For this clonotype: A much larger clone is a single base away; this may be a read error. The chain has TRBV4-2 and TRBJ2-7; D is unresolved. In germline, CDR1 is LGHNA, CDR2 YNFKEQ. There are 11 residues in the CDR3. The CDR3: CASSQAYELYF. CDR3 bases: TGTGCCAGCAGCCAAGCCTACGAGCTGTACTTC.

This clonotype was found many times. This chain uses TRBV5-6 with TRBJ1-2; D might be TRBD1 (6 bases). V was cut by 0 bases and J by 10 bases, with 13 bases left in between. Germline loops: CDR1 SGHDT, CDR2 YYEEEE. The CDR3 covers 13 residues. CDR3 sequence (DNA): TGTGCCAGCAGCTTGGCCTTACAGGGAGACTACACCTTC. As protein: CASSLALQGDYTF.

This clonotype turned up a few times. The CDR3 coding sequence is TGTGCCAGCAGAGGCCATAATGAAAAACTGTTTTTT. As protein: CASRGHNEKLFF. The chain joins TRBV2 to TRBJ1-4; D is unclear. Germline V CDR1 and CDR2: SNHLY, FYNNEI. Trimming took off 6 bases at V and 4 bases at J, with 6 bases between the two ends. The CDR3 runs 12 residues.